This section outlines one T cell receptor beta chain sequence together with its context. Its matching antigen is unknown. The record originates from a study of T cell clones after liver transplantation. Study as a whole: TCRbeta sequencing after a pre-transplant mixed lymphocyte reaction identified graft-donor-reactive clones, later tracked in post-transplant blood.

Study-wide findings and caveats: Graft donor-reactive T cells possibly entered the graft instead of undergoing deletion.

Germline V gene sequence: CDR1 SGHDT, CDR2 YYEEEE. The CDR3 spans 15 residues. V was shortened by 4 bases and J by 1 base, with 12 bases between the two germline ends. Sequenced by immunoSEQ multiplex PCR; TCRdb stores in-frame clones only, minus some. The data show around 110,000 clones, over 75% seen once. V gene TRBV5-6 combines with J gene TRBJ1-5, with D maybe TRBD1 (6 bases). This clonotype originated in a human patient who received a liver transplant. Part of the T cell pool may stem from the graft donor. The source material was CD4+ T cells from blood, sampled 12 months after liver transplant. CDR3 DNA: TGTGCCAGCAGCCCCAGGGGAGTGAGCAATCAGCCCCAGCATTTT. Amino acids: CASSPRGVSNQPQHF.